Detailed here is one TCR beta chain. The V gene lost 3 bases and the J gene lost 5 bases, with 16 bases spanning the gap. The germline CDR1 and CDR2 sequences are GTSNPN and SVGIG (reference sequence). The CDR3 is 15 residues long. Libraries were prepared by immunoSEQ multiplex PCR; TCRdb keeps only in-frame clonotypes and omits some of them. The repertoire consists of some 120,000 clones, with approximately 83% occurring once and the leading ten covering about 15%. The data were obtained in a study of blood T cell repertoires in COVID-19. Study-wide context: Acute and convalescent COVID-19 samples came from the United States, Italy and Spain. PBMCs, B-cell-depleted T cells, or T cells provided the cDNA or gDNA that made up the material.

The V call is TRBV30, the J call TRBJ1-4; D unclear. The TCR comes from a woman aged 50 to 60 with acute or convalescent COVID-19. Sequenced: peripheral blood. Here the CDR3 reads CAWSPSGSLNEKLFF. As DNA, the CDR3 is TGTGCCTGGAGCCCTTCGGGGAGCCTAAATGAAAAACTGTTTTTT.